This T cell receptor (beta chain) comes out of a study of OX40 agonist ivuxolimab in advanced cancers. For the study at large: Among those treated, three patients had partial responses, one with hepatocellular carcinoma and two with cutaneous melanoma. General study findings and limits: Both blood CD4+ and CD8+ T cells showed clonal growth by week 6 at 0.1 to 3.0 mg/kg.

V shed 3 bases and J shed 5 bases, with 14 bases lying between them. CDR1 MGHDK and CDR2 SYGVNS come from the germline V gene. The CDR3 is made up of 14 amino acids. The data were produced by immunoSEQ multiplex PCR, yet TCRdb's version contains in-frame clones alone and is incomplete. The profile shows about 83,000 clones, 85% of them singletons. A remark on this clone: Antigen unknown.

This TCR derives from an adult with an advanced solid tumor such as melanoma, head and neck, liver or kidney cancer. This specimen consisted of CD4+ or CD8+ T cells sorted from blood, obtained in a trial of the OX40 agonist ivuxolimab. This chain uses TRBV25-1 with TRBJ2-7, with D possibly matching TRBD2 (5 bases). In DNA, the CDR3 is TGTGCCAGCAGTGACGCGGGTTGGGGTAACGAGCAGTACTTC. The encoded protein is CASSDAGWGNEQYF.